Listed here are 27 T cell receptor beta chains from one sample, sequenced in a study of control samples from healthy donors and cancer patients (dated by TCRdb to the early 2020s). Library generation was performed with the immunoSEQ multiplex PCR assay. This immuneACCESS table, as held by TCRdb, lists in-frame sequences with V and J called but not all clones. Of the missing ones, under half trace to an unresolved V gene in checked studies; the others have no known cause. A total of around 170,000 clones appear in this sample, 90% to 95% of them only once. The top ten clones comprise 0.68% of the sample. Sequences were obtained from blood. Source of these receptors: a woman aged 25 to 39 in good health.

V and J are TRBV18 and TRBJ1-4; no firm D call. Trimming cost V 1 base and J 6 bases, with 3 bases left between them. The CDR3 has 12 residues. Germline V lookup: CDR1 KGHSH, CDR2 LQKENI. CDR3 DNA sequence: TGTGCCAGCTCACCACAAGATGAAAAACTGTTTTTT. It yields the protein CASSPQDEKLFF.

J is TRBJ2-1 and V is TRBV30, with D uncertain. The CDR3 is made up of 13 amino acids. Germline CDR1 and CDR2: GTSNPN and SVGIG (reference sequence). Deletions cut 0 bases from V and 3 bases from J, with 6 bases between. This CDR3 is CAWSVVGYNEQFF. The CDR3 coding sequence is TGTGCCTGGAGTGTGGTAGGCTACAATGAGCAGTTCTTC.

This chain links TRBV5-1 with TRBJ2-7; 14 nucleotides agree with TRBD2. Germline assignment: CDR1 SGHRS and CDR2 YFSETQ. The trim removed 3 bases at V and 0 bases at J, leaving 8 bases unmatched. This CDR3 is 18 amino acids long. The chain's CDR3 is CASSSLWTSGRNSYEQYF. In DNA form, the CDR3 reads TGCGCCAGCAGCTCCCTATGGACTAGCGGGAGGAACTCCTACGAGCAGTACTTC. Full variable domain (outside the CDR3, taken from reference TRBV5-1 and TRBJ2-7): KAGVTQTPRYLIKTRGQQVTLSCSPISGHRSVSWYQQTPGQGLQFLFEYFSETQRNKGNFPGRFSGRQFSNSRSEMNVSTLELGDSALYLCASSSLWTSGRNSYEQYFGPGTRLTVT.

DNA for the CDR3: TGTGCCAGCAGTCGACTAGCGGGAGAGGCCGGGGAGCTGTTTTTT. It encodes CASSRLAGEAGELFF. The rearrangement joins TRBV6-4 to TRBJ2-2; TRBD2 matches 12 bases. Germline CDR1 reads MRHNA; CDR2 reads SNTAGT. The ends lost 5 bases at V and 6 bases at J; junction bases unmatched: 4. This CDR3 is built from 15 residues.

The rearrangement uses TRBV9 and TRBJ1-3; D call uncertain. V was trimmed by 0 bases and J by 3 bases, leaving 7 bases between them. Germline V gene lookup returns CDR1 SGDLS and CDR2 YYNGEE. The CDR3 covers 14 residues. The DNA for the CDR3 is TGTGCCAGCAGCGTAGAGTCGTATGGAAACACCATATATTTT. Translated: CASSVESYGNTIYF.

V is TRBV12-3 or TRBV12-4 and J is TRBJ1-2; D is possibly TRBD1 (5 bases). Trimming shortened V by 9 bases and J by 4 bases, and 15 bases separated the two germline ends. The CDR3 extends over 13 amino acids. The CDR3 loop is CASLQGPTYGYTF. The CDR3, as DNA: TGTGCCAGTCTCCAGGGACCGACCTATGGCTACACCTTC.

The chain recombines TRBV27 with TRBJ1-1; D gene ambiguous. The CDR3 spans 14 residues. Germline assignment: CDR1 MNHEY and CDR2 SMNVEV (reference sequence). V dropped 2 bases and J dropped 5 bases, with 12 bases sitting between them. CDR3: CASSLHWGSTEAFF. In DNA, the CDR3 is TGTGCCAGCAGTTTACATTGGGGAAGTACTGAAGCTTTCTTT.

The gene calls are TRBV5-5 and TRBJ2-7, with D perhaps matching TRBD2 (6 bases). This CDR3 comprises 13 residues. Germline CDR1 and CDR2: SGHKS and YYEKEE (reference sequence). The V end lost 0 bases, the J end lost 5 bases, and 9 bases lay between the germline ends. The CDR3 bases are TGTGCCAGCAGCTTGGTACTAGCCGACGAGCAGTACTTC. This translates into CASSLVLADEQYF.

The rearrangement links TRBV19 to TRBJ2-2, with D hard to call. The CDR3 is 15 amino acids. V was clipped by 3 bases and J by 0 bases, with 8 bases between them. Germline V gene data show CDR1 as LNHDA and CDR2 as SQIVND (reference sequence). This CDR3 is CASSIAAANTGELFF. The CDR3 nucleotides are TGTGCCAGTAGTATCGCGGCCGCGAACACCGGGGAGCTGTTTTTT.

Details on this clone: This sample includes further DNA sequences coding for the same CDR3. The chain employs TRBV6-6 and TRBJ1-3; no clear D gene. The CDR3 spans 15 residues. The ends were cut back, 0 bases at V and 1 base at J, with 7 bases in the middle. Germline CDR1 and CDR2: MNHNY and SVGAGI (reference sequence). The CDR3 sequence: CASSYSGESGNTIYF. For the CDR3, the DNA is TGTGCCAGCAGTTACTCGGGAGAATCTGGAAACACCATATATTTT.

This clone came up once. The V call is TRBV19, the J call TRBJ1-1, with unresolved D. The CDR3 runs 13 residues. Germline V CDR1 and CDR2: LNHDA, SQIVND (reference sequence). Trimming shortened V by 5 bases and J by 1 base, and 8 bases separated the two germline ends. The CDR3 DNA reads as TGTGCCAGTAGTGCGATGTCGAACACTGAAGCTTTCTTT. This encodes CASSAMSNTEAFF.

CDR3 residues: CASSPGTGDGYTF. The CDR3 coding sequence is TGTGCCAGCAGCCCAGGGACAGGGGATGGCTACACCTTC. This chain uses TRBV5-6 with TRBJ1-2, with TRBD1 matching over 10 bases. The V gene end was trimmed by 4 bases and the J gene end by 6 bases; junction bases not matched to a gene: 3. This CDR3 is 13 amino acids long. The V gene's germline CDR1 is SGHDT and CDR2 YYEEEE.

The rearrangement joins TRBV3-1 (or the pseudogene TRBV3-2) to TRBJ1-6; no definite D call. With 1 base removed from V and 11 bases from J, the gap between germline ends came to 9 bases. There are 13 residues in the CDR3. Germline V lookup: CDR1 LGHDT, CDR2 YNNKEL (reference sequence). In nucleotides, the CDR3 is TGTGCCAGCAGCCAAGGAGAGGTTGCACCCCTCCACTTT. This codes for CASSQGEVAPLHF.

The chain carries TRBV19 and TRBJ2-1; 8 nucleotides line up with TRBD2. Unmatched junction bases numbered 11, after V lost 3 bases and J lost 4 bases. CDR3 size: 17 residues. CDR1 and CDR2 (germline): LNHDA, SQIVND (reference sequence). In DNA form, the CDR3 reads TGTGCCAGTAGTATGACGGTGAGCGGGAGTTTGTACAATGAGCAGTTCTTC. Translated: CASSMTVSGSLYNEQFF.

CDR3 protein: CASKTTGGMQEQYF. As DNA, the CDR3 is TGTGCCAGCAAAACGACAGGGGGGATGCAGGAGCAGTACTTC. V usage is TRBV3-1 (or the pseudogene TRBV3-2) and J usage is TRBJ2-7; 9 nucleotides match TRBD1. After removal of 7 bases from V and 7 bases from J, the junction contained 11 bases not matched to a gene. This CDR3 comprises 14 residues. Germline CDR1 is LGHDT and CDR2 is YNNKEL (reference sequence).

The chain recombines TRBV15 with TRBJ2-7; 7 bases fit TRBD2. This CDR3 has 15 amino acids. Germline assignment: CDR1 LNHNV and CDR2 YYDKDF (reference sequence). Trimming removed 8 bases from V and 6 bases from J; junction bases left unmatched: 16. CDR3 residues: CATGGDGRSYVEQYF. In DNA, the CDR3 is TGTGCCACCGGGGGTGACGGGAGGTCGTATGTCGAGCAGTACTTC.

This chain connects TRBV5-1 to TRBJ2-5, with TRBD2 matching 11 bases. V dropped 3 bases and J dropped 5; count of bases not matched to a gene: 12. The CDR3 contains 17 residues. In germline, CDR1 is SGHRS, CDR2 YFSETQ. CDR3 in amino acids: CASSSPTSGSVGETQYF. The CDR3, as DNA: TGCGCCAGCAGCTCCCCTACTAGCGGGAGCGTGGGGGAGACCCAGTACTTC. The whole variable domain, remainder taken from reference TRBV5-1 and TRBJ2-5, is KAGVTQTPRYLIKTRGQQVTLSCSPISGHRSVSWYQQTPGQGLQFLFEYFSETQRNKGNFPGRFSGRQFSNSRSEMNVSTLELGDSALYLCASSSPTSGSVGETQYFGPGTRLLVL.

The V gene is TRBV5-1, the J gene TRBJ1-5; 7 nucleotides align to TRBD1. Trimming cost V 4 bases and J 6 bases; bases outside gene matches: 10. The germline V gene has CDR1 SGHRS and CDR2 YFSETQ. CDR3 length: 15 amino acids. Here the CDR3 DNA reads TGCGCCAGCAGCCCGGGCAACCAGGGGGGTCAGCCCCAGCATTTT. Translated: CASSPGNQGGQPQHF.

The chain links TRBV6-6 to TRBJ1-1; a possible D gene is TRBD1 (6 bases). Germline CDR1 and CDR2: MNHNY and SVGAGI (reference sequence). The CDR3 loop spans 13 amino acids. Trimming pared 5 bases from V and 10 bases from J, leaving 17 bases between. CDR3 in amino acids: CASSLTRTDPAFF. CDR3 nucleotides: TGTGCCAGCAGTCTCACCCGGACAGACCCAGCTTTCTTT.

On this clone itself: The same CDR3 is also encoded by other DNA sequences in this sample. The chain couples TRBV18 to TRBJ1-5; 7 bases match TRBD1. V lost 3 bases to trimming and J lost 2 bases; unmatched junction nucleotides: 4. This CDR3 contains 15 residues. Per the germline V gene, CDR1 is KGHSH and CDR2 is LQKENI. The CDR3 reads CASSPTGTGNQPQHF. DNA of the CDR3: TGTGCCAGCTCACCGACAGGGACGGGCAATCAGCCCCAGCATTTT.

The rearrangement joins TRBV6-5 to TRBJ2-5, with a tentative D call TRBD1 (5 bases). Germline V gene data show CDR1 as MNHEY and CDR2 as SVGAGI. V was cut by 6 bases and J by 1 base, with 12 bases left in between. The CDR3 contains 14 residues. CDR3 amino acids: CASRRDRLQETQYF. In nucleotides, the CDR3 is TGTGCCAGCAGGCGCGACAGACTCCAAGAGACCCAGTACTTC.

This chain connects TRBV19 to TRBJ1-1; D uncertain. The CDR3 totals 13 residues. In germline, CDR1 is LNHDA, CDR2 SQIVND (reference sequence). Trimming removed 4 bases from V and 3 bases from J, with 9 bases in between. The CDR3 loop reads CASSTTAHTEAFF. DNA for the CDR3: TGTGCCAGTAGTACTACAGCTCACACTGAAGCTTTCTTT.

This sequence joins TRBV25-1 and TRBJ2-1; TRBD2 is a possible D gene (6 bases). The CDR3 length is 13 residues. The V gene lost 6 bases and the J gene lost 4 bases, with 10 bases spanning the gap. Germline V CDR1 and CDR2: MGHDK, SYGVNS. Written as DNA, the CDR3 is TGTGCCAGCAGCGGGGGACGGTACAATGAGCAGTTCTTC. It is translated as CASSGGRYNEQFF.

This clone showed up just once. The sample holds other DNA sequences that translate to the same CDR3. The V and J genes are TRBV19 and TRBJ1-5; 11 bases line up with TRBD1. Germline V gives CDR1 LNHDA, CDR2 SQIVND (reference sequence). Trimming took 6 bases from V and 6 from J; bases not matched to a gene: 4. This CDR3 spans 14 amino acids. CDR3 nucleotides: TGTGCCAGTAGAGGACAGGGGGCTGGTCAGCCCCAGCATTTT. This sequence encodes CASRGQGAGQPQHF.

The chain uses TRBV7-9 and TRBJ2-6, with unresolved D. CDR1 is SEHNR, CDR2 FQNEAQ, per germline (reference sequence). Trimming removed 3 bases at V and 2 bases at J, with 14 bases between. The CDR3 has 17 residues. CDR3 sequence reads: CASSFRFGPAGANVLTF. CDR3 sequence (DNA): TGTGCCAGCAGCTTCCGGTTCGGACCCGCTGGGGCCAACGTCCTGACTTTC.

This clone was seen just once. The rearrangement joins TRBV19 to TRBJ2-1; the match to TRBD1 covers 8 bases. Germline V gene lookup returns CDR1 LNHDA and CDR2 SQIVND (reference sequence). The CDR3 loop spans 15 amino acids. The V segment lost 5 bases and the J segment 5 bases; nucleotides outside the gene matches: 8. The DNA of the CDR3 is TGTGCCAGTAGTTCGGACAGGGTTCAAAACAATGAGCAGTTCTTC. This encodes CASSSDRVQNNEQFF.

This clone was seen once. The chain couples TRBV6-5 to TRBJ2-3, with D unclear. The CDR3 totals 15 residues. Per the germline V gene, CDR1 is MNHEY and CDR2 is SVGAGI. The V and J ends lost 4 bases and 2 bases respectively, with 13 bases between them. CDR3 protein: CASSSPGESTDTQYF. For the CDR3, the DNA is TGTGCCAGCAGTTCCCCAGGAGAATCCACAGATACGCAGTATTTT.